This T cell receptor beta chain originates from a study of blood T cell repertoires in COVID-19. Study-wide background: Italy, Spain and the United States were the sources of the convalescent and acute COVID-19 samples. T cells, B-cell-depleted T cells, or PBMCs supplied cDNA or gDNA.

The CDR3 length is 14 residues. The germline V gene has CDR1 SGDLS and CDR2 YYNGEE. Trimming removed 1 base at V and 2 bases at J, with 9 bases between. Original data processing: Estimation of nucleated cell counts relied on the amplification of reference gene primers. Clones were read by immunoSEQ multiplex PCR, and TCRdb kept only the in-frame ones, dropping some. The DNA was the basis for D and trimming; V, J and clone size are from that table. The sample yields 50,000 to 70,000 clones, 80% to 90% seen once. The chain recombines TRBV9 with TRBJ2-5; no clear D. The sample was peripheral blood. This TCR was recovered from a man between 60 and 70 years old with active or convalescent COVID-19. CDR3 nucleotide sequence: TGTGCCAGCAGCGTACTAGGCGGACAAGAGACCCAGTACTTC. Translated: CASSVLGGQETQYF. The entire variable domain, with the rest obtained from reference TRBV9 and TRBJ2-5, is as follows: DSGVTQTPKHLITATGQRVTLRCSPRSGDLSVYWYQQSLDQGLQFLIQYYNGEERAKGNILERFSAQQFPDLHSELNLSSLELGDSALYFCASSVLGGQETQYFGPGTRLLVL.